This T cell receptor beta chain is drawn from a study of patients and donors after allogeneic stem cell transplantation. TCRdb called the RT-PCR reads again in MiXCR, with one record for every CDR3 protein. The sample carries 410,000 or so distinct CDR3 sequences, 16% recorded once. This clonotype originated in a human donor who was either an allogeneic HSCT recipient or a stem cell or donor lymphocyte infusion donor (not recorded which). It is not recorded whose cells these are; they may come from a transplant donor. The sample was blood, either unsorted or a sorted T cell fraction (not recorded which).

CDR3 coding DNA: TGTGCCAGTAGAATGAACAGGGACACTGAAGCTTTCTTT. It codes for CASRMNRDTEAFF. This chain connects TRBV19 to TRBJ1-1; D might be TRBD1 (6 bases). CDR3 length equals 13 residues. Germline CDR1 LNHDA, CDR2 SQIVND (reference sequence). Trimming cost V 6 bases and J 3 bases, with 11 bases left between them.